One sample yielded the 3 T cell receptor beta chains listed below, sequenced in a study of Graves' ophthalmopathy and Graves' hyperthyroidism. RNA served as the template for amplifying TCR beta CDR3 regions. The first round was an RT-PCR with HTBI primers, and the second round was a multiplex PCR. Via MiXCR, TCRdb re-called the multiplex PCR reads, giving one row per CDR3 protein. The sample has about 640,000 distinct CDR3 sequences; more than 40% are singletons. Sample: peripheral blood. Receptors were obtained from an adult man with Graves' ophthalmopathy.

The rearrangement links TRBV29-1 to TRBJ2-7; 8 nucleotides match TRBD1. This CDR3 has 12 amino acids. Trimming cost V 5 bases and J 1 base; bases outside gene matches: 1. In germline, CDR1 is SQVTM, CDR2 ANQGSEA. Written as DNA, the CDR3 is TGCAGCGTTCGGGACAGGTCCTACGAGCAGTACTTC. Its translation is CSVRDRSYEQYF.

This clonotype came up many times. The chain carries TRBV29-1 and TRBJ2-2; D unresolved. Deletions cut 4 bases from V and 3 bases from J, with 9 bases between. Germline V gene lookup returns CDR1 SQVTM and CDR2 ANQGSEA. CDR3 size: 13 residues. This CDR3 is CSVAHPDTGELFF. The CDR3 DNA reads TGCAGCGTTGCCCATCCGGACACCGGGGAGCTGTTTTTT.

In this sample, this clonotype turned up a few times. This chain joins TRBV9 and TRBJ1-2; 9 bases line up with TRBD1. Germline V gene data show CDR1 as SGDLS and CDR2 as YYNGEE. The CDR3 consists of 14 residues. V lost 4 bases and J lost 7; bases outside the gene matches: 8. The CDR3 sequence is CASSKWTGVGGYTF. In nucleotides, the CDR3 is TGTGCCAGCAGCAAATGGACAGGGGTTGGTGGCTACACCTTC.